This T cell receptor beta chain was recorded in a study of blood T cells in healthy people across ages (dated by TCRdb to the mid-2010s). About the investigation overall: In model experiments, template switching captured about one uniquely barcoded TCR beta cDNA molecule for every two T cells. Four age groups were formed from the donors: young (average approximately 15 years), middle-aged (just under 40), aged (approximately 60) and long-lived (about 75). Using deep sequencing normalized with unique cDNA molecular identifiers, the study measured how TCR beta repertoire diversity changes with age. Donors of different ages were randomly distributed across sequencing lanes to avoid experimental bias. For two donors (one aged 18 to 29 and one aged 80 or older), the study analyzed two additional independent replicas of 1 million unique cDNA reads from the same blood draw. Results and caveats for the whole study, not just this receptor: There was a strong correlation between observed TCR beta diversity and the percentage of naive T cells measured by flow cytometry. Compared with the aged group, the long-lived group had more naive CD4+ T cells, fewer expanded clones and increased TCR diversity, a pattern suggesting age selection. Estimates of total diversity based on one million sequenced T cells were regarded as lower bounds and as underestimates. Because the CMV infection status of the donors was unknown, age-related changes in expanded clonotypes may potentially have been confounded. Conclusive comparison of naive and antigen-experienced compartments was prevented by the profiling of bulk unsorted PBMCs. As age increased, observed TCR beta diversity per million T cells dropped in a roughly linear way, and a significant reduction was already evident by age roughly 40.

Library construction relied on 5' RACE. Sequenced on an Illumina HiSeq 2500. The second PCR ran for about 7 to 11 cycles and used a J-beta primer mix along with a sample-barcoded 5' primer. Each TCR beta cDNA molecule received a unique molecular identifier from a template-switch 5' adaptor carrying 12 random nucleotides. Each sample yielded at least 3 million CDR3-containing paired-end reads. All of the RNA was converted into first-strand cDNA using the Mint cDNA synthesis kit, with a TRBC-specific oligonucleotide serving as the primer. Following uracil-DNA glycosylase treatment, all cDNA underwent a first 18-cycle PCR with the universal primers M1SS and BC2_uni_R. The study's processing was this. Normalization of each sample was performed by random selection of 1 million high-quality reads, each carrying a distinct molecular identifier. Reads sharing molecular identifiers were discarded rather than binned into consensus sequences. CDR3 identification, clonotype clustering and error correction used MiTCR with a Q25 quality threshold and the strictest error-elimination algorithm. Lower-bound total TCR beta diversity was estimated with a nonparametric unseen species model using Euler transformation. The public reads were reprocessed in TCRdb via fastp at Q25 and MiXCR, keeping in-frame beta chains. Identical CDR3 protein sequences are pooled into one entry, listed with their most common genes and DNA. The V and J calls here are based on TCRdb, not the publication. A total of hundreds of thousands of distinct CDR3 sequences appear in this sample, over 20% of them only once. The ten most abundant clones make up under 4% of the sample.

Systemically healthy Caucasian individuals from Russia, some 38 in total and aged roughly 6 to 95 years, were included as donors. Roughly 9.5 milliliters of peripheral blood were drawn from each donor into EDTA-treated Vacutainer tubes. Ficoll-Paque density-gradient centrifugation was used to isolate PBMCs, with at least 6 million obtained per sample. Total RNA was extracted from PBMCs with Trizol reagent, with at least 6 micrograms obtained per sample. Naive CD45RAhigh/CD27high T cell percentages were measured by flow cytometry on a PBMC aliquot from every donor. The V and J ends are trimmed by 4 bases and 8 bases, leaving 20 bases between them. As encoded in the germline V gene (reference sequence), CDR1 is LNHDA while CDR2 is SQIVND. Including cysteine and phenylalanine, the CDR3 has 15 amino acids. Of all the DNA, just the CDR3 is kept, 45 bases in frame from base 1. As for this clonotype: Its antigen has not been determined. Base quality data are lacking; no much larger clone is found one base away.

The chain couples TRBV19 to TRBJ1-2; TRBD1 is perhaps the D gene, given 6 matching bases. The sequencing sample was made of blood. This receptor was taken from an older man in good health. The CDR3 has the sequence CASSTRGDTLGGYTF. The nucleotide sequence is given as TGTGCCAGTAGTACTAGGGGGGACACCCTCGGCGGCTACACCTTC.